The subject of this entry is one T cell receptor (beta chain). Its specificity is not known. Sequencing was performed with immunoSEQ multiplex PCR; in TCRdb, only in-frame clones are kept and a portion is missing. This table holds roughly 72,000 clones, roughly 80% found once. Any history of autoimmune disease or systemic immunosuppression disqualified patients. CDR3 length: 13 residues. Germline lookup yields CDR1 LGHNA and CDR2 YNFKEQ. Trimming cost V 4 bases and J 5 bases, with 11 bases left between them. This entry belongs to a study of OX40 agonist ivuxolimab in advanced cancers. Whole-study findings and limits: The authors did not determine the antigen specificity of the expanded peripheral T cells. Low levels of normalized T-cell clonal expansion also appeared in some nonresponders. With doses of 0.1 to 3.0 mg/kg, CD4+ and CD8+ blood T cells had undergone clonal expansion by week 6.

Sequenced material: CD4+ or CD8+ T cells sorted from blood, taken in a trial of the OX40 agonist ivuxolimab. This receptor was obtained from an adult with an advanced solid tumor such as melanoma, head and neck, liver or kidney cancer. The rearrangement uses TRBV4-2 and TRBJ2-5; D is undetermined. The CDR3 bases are TGTGCCAGCAGCCTCAGCACTCGGGAGACCCAGTACTTC. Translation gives CASSLSTRETQYF.